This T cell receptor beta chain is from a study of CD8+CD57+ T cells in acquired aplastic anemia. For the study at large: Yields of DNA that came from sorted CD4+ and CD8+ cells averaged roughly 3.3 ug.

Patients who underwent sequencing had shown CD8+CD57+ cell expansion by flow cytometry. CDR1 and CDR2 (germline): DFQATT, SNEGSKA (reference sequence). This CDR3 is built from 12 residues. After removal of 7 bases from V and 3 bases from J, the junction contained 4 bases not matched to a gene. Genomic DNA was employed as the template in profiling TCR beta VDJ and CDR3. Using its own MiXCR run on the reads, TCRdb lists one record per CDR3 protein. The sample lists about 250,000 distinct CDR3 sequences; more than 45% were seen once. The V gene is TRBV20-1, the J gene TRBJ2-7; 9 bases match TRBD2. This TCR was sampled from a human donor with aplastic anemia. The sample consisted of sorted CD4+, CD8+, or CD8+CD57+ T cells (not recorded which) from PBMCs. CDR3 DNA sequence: TGCAGTGGGGTGACTAGCGGCTACGAGCAGTACTTC. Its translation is CSGVTSGYEQYF.